The rows below give T cell receptor beta chains drawn from one sample of a study of blood T cell repertoires in COVID-19. Some clones are missing from TCRdb's copy, which holds only in-frame ones; the method was immunoSEQ multiplex PCR. The repertoire holds 150,000 to 200,000 clones, with over 75% as singletons. Sample: peripheral blood. The receptors derive from a human donor with active or convalescent COVID-19. The donor label of this sample is uncertain. Each CDR3 is given with its conserved first and last residue. A D gene is named only where the DNA matches it firmly. Only part of the rows carry a size: once, few, many, or a class if the clone is expanded.

.	TRBV5-1	TRBJ2-7	.	CASSLGVGVLDEQYF	TGCGCCAGCAGCTTGGGTGTAGGGGTCCTGGACGAGCAGTACTTC
.	TRBV11-3	TRBJ1-3	.	CASSHQALSGNTIYF	TGTGCCAGCAGCCACCAGGCCCTCTCTGGAAACACCATATATTTT
.	TRBV11-3	TRBJ2-2	.	CASSLSANTGELFF	TGTGCCAGCAGCTTATCCGCGAACACCGGGGAGCTGTTTTTT
.	TRBV7-8	TRBJ2-2	TRBD2	CASSERTSGSGRTGELFF	TGTGCCAGCAGCGAGCGTACTAGCGGGAGTGGTCGAACCGGGGAGCTGTTTTTT
.	TRBV7-6	TRBJ1-5	.	CASSFSNQPQHF	TGTGCCAGCAGCTTCTCTAATCAGCCCCAGCATTTT
.	TRBV7-9	TRBJ2-3	.	CASSTTSTDTQYF	TGTGCCAGCAGCACTACGAGCACAGATACGCAGTATTTT
.	TRBV27	TRBJ2-3	.	CASIRGDTQYF	TGTGCCAGCATCCGGGGGGATACGCAGTATTTT
.	TRBV4-1	TRBJ2-1	TRBD2	CASSQWTSGRNEQFF	TGCGCCAGCAGCCAATGGACTAGCGGGCGCAATGAGCAGTTCTTC
once	TRBV13	TRBJ2-3	.	CASSLGRASTDTQYF	TGTGCCAGCAGCTTAGGGAGGGCTAGCACAGATACGCAGTATTTT
.	TRBV11-3	TRBJ1-1	.	CASSLERGVNTEAFF	TGTGCCAGCAGCTTAGAGCGGGGTGTGAACACTGAAGCTTTCTTT
once	TRBV11-2	TRBJ2-1	.	CASSRGEQFF	TGTGCCAGCAGCCGAGGAGAGCAGTTCTTC
.	TRBV29-1	TRBJ1-1	.	CSVYRQGSEAFF	TGCAGCGTATACCGACAAGGATCTGAAGCTTTCTTT
.	TRBV7-2	TRBJ1-3	.	CASSIDPLTGTSGNTIYF	TGTGCCAGCAGCATAGACCCCTTGACAGGCACCTCTGGAAACACCATATATTTT
.	TRBV4-2	TRBJ1-3	.	CASSQEDTFSGNTIYF	TGTGCCAGCAGCCAAGAGGACACTTTCTCTGGAAACACCATATATTTT
.	TRBV6-5	TRBJ2-5	TRBD2	CASTKRGRLGETQYF	TGTGCCAGCACTAAGCGGGGCCGTTTGGGGGAGACCCAGTACTTC
.	TRBV12-3/TRBV12-4	TRBJ2-1	.	CASSLPRYEQFF	TGTGCCAGCAGTTTACCCAGATATGAGCAGTTCTTC
.	TRBV12-3/TRBV12-4	TRBJ1-5	.	CASRTTGQPQHF	TGTGCCAGCAGAACTACAGGACAGCCCCAGCATTTT
.	TRBV27	TRBJ2-3	TRBD2	CASKGWTSGMADTQYF	TGTGCCAGCAAAGGTTGGACTAGCGGGATGGCAGATACGCAGTATTTT
.	TRBV9	TRBJ2-7	TRBD2	CASSVDVGGGEQYF	TGTGCCAGCAGCGTAGATGTGGGGGGAGGGGAGCAGTACTTC
.	TRBV7-2	TRBJ2-2	TRBD2	CASSQTSGGAPGELFF	TGTGCCAGCAGTCAAACTAGCGGGGGGGCCCCCGGGGAGCTGTTTTTT
.	TRBV5-1	TRBJ1-1	.	CASSPEQGRRAFF	TGCGCCAGCAGCCCGGAACAGGGAAGAAGAGCTTTCTTT
.	TRBV9	TRBJ1-2	.	CASSATETNYGYTF	TGTGCCAGCAGCGCGACAGAAACAAACTATGGCTACACCTTC